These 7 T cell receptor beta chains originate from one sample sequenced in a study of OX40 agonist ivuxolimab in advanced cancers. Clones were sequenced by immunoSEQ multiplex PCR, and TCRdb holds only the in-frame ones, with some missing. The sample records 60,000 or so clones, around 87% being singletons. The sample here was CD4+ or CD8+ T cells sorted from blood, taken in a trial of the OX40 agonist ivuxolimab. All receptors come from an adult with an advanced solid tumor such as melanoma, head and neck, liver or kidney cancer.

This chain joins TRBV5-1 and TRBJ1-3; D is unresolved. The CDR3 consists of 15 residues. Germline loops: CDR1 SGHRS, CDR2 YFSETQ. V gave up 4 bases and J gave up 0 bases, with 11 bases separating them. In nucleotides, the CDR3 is TGCGCCAGCAGCCGAGACACGAACTCTGGAAACACCATATATTTT. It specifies CASSRDTNSGNTIYF.

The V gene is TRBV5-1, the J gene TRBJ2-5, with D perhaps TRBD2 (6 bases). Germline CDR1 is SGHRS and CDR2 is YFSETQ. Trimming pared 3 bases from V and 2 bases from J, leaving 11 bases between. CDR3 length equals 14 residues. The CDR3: CASSSPRGQETQYF. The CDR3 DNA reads TGCGCCAGCAGCTCCCCCCGGGGGCAAGAGACCCAGTACTTC.

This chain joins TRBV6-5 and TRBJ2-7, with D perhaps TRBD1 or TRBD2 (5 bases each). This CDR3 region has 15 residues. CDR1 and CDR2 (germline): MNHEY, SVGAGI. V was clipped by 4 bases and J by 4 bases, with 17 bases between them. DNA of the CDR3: TGTGCCAGCAGTTTCGAGAGGGACCTAGGGTACGAGCAGTACTTC. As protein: CASSFERDLGYEQYF.

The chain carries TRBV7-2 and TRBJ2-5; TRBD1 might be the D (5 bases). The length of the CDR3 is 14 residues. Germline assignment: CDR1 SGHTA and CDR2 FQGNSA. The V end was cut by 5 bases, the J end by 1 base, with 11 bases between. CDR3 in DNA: TGTGCCAGCAGCAGAGACAGAGGCCAAGAGACCCAGTACTTC. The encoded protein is CASSRDRGQETQYF.

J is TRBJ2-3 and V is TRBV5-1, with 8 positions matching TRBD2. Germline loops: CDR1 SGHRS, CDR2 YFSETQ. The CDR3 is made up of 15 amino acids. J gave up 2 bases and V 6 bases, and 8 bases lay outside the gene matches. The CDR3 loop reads CASTQLAENTDTQYF. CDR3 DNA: TGCGCCAGCACTCAACTAGCGGAGAACACAGATACGCAGTATTTT. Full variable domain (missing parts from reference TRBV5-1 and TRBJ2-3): KAGVTQTPRYLIKTRGQQVTLSCSPISGHRSVSWYQQTPGQGLQFLFEYFSETQRNKGNFPGRFSGRQFSNSRSEMNVSTLELGDSALYLCASTQLAENTDTQYFGPGTRLTVL.

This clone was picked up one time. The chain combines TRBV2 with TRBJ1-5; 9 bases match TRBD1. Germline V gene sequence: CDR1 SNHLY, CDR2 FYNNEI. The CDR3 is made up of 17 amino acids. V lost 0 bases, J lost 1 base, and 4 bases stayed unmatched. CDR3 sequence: CASSEALGQGSNQPQHF. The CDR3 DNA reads TGTGCCAGCAGTGAAGCGCTGGGACAGGGAAGCAATCAGCCCCAGCATTTT. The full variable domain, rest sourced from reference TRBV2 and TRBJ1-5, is EPEVTQTPSHQVTQMGQEVILRCVPISNHLYFYWYRQILGQKVEFLVSFYNNEISEKSEIFDDQFSVERPDGSNFTLKIRSTKLEDSAMYFCASSEALGQGSNQPQHFGDGTRLSIL.

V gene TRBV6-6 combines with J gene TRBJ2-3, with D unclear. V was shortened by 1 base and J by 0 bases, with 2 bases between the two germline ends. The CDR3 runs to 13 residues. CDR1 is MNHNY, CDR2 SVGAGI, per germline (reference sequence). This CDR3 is CASSYLSTDTQYF. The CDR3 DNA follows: TGTGCCAGCAGTTACTTGAGCACAGATACGCAGTATTTT.